This TCR beta chain was captured in a study of T cells in localized non-small cell lung cancer. About this clone: Its antigen is not known.

Germline-derived CDR1 and CDR2 are MDHEN and SYDVKM. CDR3 size: 13 residues. Unmatched junction bases numbered 3, after V lost 3 bases and J lost 4 bases. Study outcomes and limitations: Within adjacent lung there appeared a median around 55 of the top 100 tumor clones.

Measured with immunoSEQ multiplex PCR; TCRdb has only the in-frame clones, and not every one. In the table there are 45,000 to 55,000 clones, about nine tenths of which are singletons. The chain has TRBV28 and TRBJ2-7; TRBD2 matches at 7 bases. Sequencing used peripheral blood, obtained before any cancer treatment. The sequence was collected from a male donor aged 60 or over with stage III squamous cell lung carcinoma. This chain's CDR3 is CASSFRAGYEQYF. The CDR3 DNA is TGTGCCAGCAGTTTCCGAGCGGGATACGAGCAGTACTTC. Full variable domain (outside the CDR3, taken from reference TRBV28 and TRBJ2-7): DVKVTQSSRYLVKRTGEKVFLECVQDMDHENMFWYRQDPGLGLRLIYFSYDVKMKEKGDIPEGYSVSREKKERFSLILESASTNQTSMYLCASSFRAGYEQYFGPGTRLTVT.